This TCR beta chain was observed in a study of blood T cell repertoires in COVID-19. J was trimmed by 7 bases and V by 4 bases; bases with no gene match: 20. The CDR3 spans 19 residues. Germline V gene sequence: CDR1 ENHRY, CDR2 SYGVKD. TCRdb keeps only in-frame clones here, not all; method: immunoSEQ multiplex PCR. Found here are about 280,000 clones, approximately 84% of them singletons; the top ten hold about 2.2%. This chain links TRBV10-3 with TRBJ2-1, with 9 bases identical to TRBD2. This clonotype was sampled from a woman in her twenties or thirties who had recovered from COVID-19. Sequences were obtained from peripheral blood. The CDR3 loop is CAISGTRGGRAPNHNEQFF. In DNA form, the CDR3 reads TGTGCCATCAGTGGGACGAGAGGCGGGAGGGCGCCGAACCATAATGAGCAGTTCTTC.